This TCR beta chain was retrieved from a study of cytomegalovirus exposure and HLA in healthy donors. Study-level results: Overall, roughly 160 TCR beta chains were annotated as cytomegalovirus-associated. Rarity marked most TCR sequences, yet some public TCRs occurred in many donors.

The CDR3 has 18 residues. Trimming removed 0 bases from V and 3 bases from J; junction bases left unmatched: 13. The germline V gene encodes CDR1 KGHSH and CDR2 LQKENI. With respect to this clone: Its antigen is currently unknown.

Generated by immunoSEQ multiplex PCR, the TCRdb table keeps only in-frame clones and is missing some. The sample contains about 170,000 clones, roughly nine tenths of which appear only once. What was sequenced was PBMCs. This clonotype was sampled from a man in his late teens or twenties in good health and CMV-seropositive. The chain carries TRBV18 and TRBJ2-7; the match to TRBD1 covers 8 bases. CDR3 DNA: TGTGCCAGCTCACCACCTGTGGGGACAGGCGAACTATACTACGAGCAGTACTTC. Translation gives CASSPPVGTGELYYEQYF.